The source of this TCR beta chain is a study of T cell changes during pregnancy in multiple sclerosis (dated by TCRdb to the late 2010s). Regarding the study in general: In women with multiple sclerosis, the researchers looked at how the T cell repertoire shifted as pregnancy progressed.

A word on this clone: Its antigen remains unidentified. There are no base qualities to consult, and no much larger clone falls within one base.

Cut back by 10 bases and 1 base, the V and J ends lie 10 bases apart. Reading from cysteine to phenylalanine, the CDR3 counts 12 amino acids. Left in the record is the CDR3 DNA by itself, 36 bases read in frame from the first base. CDR1 and CDR2, looked up from the germline V gene, are MNHNS and SASEGT. Libraries were constructed by the immunoSEQ multiplex PCR assay. TCRdb obtained this table from immuneACCESS and retained in-frame rearrangements with V and J assigned. These tables miss some clones; where compared with another copy, unresolved V genes account for less than half of the shortfall, and the remainder is unexplained. The sample data list under 70,000 clones, and roughly nine tenths of these were observed just once. The top ten clonotypes cover about 2.2% of the sample.

Recombination joined TRBV6-1 with TRBJ1-2; no confident D gene assignment can be made. The sequence derives from a female donor in good health, enrolled as a control in a pregnancy study. The material sequenced was peripheral blood, taken in the third trimester of pregnancy. The CDR3 protein is CATSGVNYGYTF. The sequenced DNA is TGTGCCACCTCCGGGGTTAACTATGGCTACACCTTC.